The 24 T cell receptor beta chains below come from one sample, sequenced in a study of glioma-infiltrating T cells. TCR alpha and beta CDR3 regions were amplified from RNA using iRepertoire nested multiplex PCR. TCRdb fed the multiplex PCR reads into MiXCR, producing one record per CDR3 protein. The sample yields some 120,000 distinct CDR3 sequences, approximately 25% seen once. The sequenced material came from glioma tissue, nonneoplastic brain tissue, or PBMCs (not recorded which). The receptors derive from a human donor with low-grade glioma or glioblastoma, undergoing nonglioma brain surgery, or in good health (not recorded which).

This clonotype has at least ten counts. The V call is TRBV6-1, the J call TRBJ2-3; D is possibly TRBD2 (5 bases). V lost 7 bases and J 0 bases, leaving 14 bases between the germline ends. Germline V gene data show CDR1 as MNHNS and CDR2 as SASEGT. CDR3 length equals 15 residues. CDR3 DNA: TGTGCCAGCAATCCTCGCGGGCCTAGCACAGATACGCAGTATTTT. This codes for CASNPRGPSTDTQYF.

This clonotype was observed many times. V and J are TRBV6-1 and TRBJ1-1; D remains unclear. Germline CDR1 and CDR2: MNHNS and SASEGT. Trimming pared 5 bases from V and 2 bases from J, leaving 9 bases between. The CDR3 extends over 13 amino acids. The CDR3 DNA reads TGTGCCAGCAGTCGAGACGGCAACACTGAAGCTTTCTTT. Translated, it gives CASSRDGNTEAFF.

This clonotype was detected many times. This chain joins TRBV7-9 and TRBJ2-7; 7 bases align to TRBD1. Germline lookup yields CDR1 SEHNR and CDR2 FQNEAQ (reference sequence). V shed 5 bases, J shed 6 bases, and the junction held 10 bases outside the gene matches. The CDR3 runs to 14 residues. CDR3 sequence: CASSPSGTAGEQYF. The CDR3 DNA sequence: TGTGCCAGCAGCCCATCCGGGACAGCAGGCGAGCAGTACTTC.

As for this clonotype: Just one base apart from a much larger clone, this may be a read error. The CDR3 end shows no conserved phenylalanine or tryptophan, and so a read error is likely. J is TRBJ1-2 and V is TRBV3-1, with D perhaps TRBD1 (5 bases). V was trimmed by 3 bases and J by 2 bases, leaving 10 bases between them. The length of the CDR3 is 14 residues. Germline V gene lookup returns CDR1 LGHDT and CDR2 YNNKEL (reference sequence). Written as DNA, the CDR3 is TGTGCCAGCAGCCAGGGACGGACCAACTATGGCTACACCTTA. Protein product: CASSQGRTNYGYTL.

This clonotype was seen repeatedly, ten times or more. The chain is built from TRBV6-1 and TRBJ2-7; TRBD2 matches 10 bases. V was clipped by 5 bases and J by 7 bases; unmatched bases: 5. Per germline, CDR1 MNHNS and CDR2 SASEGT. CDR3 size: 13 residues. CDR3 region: CASSYTSGVEQYF. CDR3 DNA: TGTGCCAGCAGTTATACTAGCGGGGTAGAGCAGTACTTC.

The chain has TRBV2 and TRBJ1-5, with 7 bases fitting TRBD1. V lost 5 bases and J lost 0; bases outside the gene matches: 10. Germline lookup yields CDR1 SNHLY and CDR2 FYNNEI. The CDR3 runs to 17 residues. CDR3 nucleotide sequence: TGTGCCAGCAGTTTGACAGGGAATTTCCTTAGCAATCAGCCCCAGCATTTT. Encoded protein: CASSLTGNFLSNQPQHF.

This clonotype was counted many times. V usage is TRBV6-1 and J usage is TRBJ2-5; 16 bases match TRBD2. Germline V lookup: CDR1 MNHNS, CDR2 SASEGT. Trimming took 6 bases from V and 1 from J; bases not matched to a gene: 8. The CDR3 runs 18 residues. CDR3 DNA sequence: TGTGCCAGCAGCCAGACGGGACTAGCGGGAGGGGGCCAAGAGACCCAGTACTTC. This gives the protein CASSQTGLAGGGQETQYF.

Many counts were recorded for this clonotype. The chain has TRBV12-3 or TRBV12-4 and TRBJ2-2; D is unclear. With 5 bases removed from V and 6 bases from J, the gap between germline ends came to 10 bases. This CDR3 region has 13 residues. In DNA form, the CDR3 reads TGTGCCAGCAGTGGGAACCCTCCCGGGGAGCTGTTTTTT. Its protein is CASSGNPPGELFF.

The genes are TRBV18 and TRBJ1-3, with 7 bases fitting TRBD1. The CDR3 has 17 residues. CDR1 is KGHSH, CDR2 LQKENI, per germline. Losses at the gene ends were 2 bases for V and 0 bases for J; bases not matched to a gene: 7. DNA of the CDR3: TGTGCCAGCTCACCATCGGGACAGCCCTCCTCTGGAAACACCATATATTTT. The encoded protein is CASSPSGQPSSGNTIYF.

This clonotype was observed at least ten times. CDR3 loop: CASSLISGAGNEQFF. The CDR3 nucleotides are TGTGCCAGCAGCCTCATTAGCGGTGCGGGGAATGAGCAGTTCTTC. This chain links TRBV6-1 with TRBJ2-1; TRBD2 might be the D (6 bases). The CDR3 is made up of 15 amino acids. Per germline, CDR1 MNHNS and CDR2 SASEGT. V shed 6 bases and J shed 7 bases, with 19 bases lying between them.

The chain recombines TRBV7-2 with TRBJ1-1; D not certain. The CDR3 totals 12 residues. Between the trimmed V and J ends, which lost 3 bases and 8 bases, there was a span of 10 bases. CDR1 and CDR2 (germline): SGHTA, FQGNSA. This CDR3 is CASSFPVREAFF. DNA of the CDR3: TGTGCCAGCAGCTTCCCGGTGCGGGAAGCTTTCTTT. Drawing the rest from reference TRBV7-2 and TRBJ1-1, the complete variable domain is GAGVSQSPSNKVTEKGKDVELRCDPISGHTALYWYRQSLGQGLEFLIYFQGNSAPDKSGLPSDRFSAERTGGSVSTLTIQRTQQEDSAVYLCASSFPVREAFFGQGTRLTVV.

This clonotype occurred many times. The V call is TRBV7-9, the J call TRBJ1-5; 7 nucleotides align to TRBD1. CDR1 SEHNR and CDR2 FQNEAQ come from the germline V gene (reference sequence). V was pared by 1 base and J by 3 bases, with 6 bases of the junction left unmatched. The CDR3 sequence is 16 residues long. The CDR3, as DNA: TGTGCCAGCAGCTTAGGCTCAGGGGGAACCAATCAGCCCCAGCATTTT. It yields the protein CASSLGSGGTNQPQHF.

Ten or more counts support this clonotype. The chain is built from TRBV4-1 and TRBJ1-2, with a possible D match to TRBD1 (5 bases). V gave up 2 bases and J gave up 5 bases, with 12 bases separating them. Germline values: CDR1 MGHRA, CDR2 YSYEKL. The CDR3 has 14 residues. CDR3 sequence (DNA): TGCGCCAGCAGCCAAACAGGAGCCGGGTATGGCTACACCTTC. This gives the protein CASSQTGAGYGYTF.

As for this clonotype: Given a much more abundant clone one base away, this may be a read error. Here the CDR3 DNA reads TGTGCCGGCAGTGCAGCCGGGACAGGGGGAAATGAGCAGTTCTTC. It specifies CAGSAAGTGGNEQFF. The rearrangement joins TRBV6-1 to TRBJ2-1, with 11 bases that match TRBD1. Germline CDR1 and CDR2: MNHNS and SASEGT. The CDR3 runs 15 residues.

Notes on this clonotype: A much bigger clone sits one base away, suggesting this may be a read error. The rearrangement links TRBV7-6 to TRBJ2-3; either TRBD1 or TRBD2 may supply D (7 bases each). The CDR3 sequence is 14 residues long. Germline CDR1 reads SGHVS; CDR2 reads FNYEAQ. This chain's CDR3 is CASSLGAGTDTKYF. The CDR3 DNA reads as TGTGCCAGCAGCTTAGGAGCGGGGACAGATACGAAGTATTTT.

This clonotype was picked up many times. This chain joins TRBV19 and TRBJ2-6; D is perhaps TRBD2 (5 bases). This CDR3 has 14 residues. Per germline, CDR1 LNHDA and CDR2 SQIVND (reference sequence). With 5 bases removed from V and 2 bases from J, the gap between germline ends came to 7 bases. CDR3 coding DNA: TGTGCCAGTAGTCCGGGGACTGGGGCCAACGTCCTGACTTTC. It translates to CASSPGTGANVLTF.

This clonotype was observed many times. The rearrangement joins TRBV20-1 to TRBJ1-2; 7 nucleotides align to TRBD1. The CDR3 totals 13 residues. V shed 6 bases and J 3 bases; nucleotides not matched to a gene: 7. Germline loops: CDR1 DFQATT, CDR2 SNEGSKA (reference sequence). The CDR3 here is CSASTGVDYGYTF. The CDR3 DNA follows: TGCAGTGCCTCAACAGGGGTAGACTATGGCTACACCTTC.

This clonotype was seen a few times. CDR3 region: CASSQASGKSQETQYF. The CDR3 coding sequence is TGTGCCAGCAGCCAAGCTAGCGGGAAGTCCCAAGAGACCCAGTACTTC. This chain links TRBV4-2 with TRBJ2-5; 9 bases line up with TRBD2. This CDR3 region has 16 residues. Unmatched junction bases numbered 4, after V lost 1 base and J lost 1 base. CDR1 LGHNA and CDR2 YNFKEQ come from the germline V gene.

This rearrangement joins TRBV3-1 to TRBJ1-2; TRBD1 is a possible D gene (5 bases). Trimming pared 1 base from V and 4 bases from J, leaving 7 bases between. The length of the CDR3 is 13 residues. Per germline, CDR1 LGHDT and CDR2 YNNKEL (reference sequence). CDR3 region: CASSQARVYGYTF. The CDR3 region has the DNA TGTGCCAGCAGCCAAGCCAGGGTCTATGGCTACACCTTC.

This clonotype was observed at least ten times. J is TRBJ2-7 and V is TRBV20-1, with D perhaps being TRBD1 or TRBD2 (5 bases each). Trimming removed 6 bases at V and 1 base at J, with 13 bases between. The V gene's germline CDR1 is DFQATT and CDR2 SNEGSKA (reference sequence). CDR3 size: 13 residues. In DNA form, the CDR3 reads TGCAGTGCAGACGGGACGGGTTCCTACGAGCAGTACTTC. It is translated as CSADGTGSYEQYF.

CDR3 coding DNA: TGTGCCAGCAGGGGACAGGGGGCGGGGGCGACTGAAGCTTTCTTT. This translates into CASRGQGAGATEAFF. The chain employs TRBV9 and TRBJ1-1; 12 bases are a match to TRBD1. The V and J ends lost 5 bases and 5 bases, in that order; junction bases with no gene match: 7. The CDR3 sequence is 15 residues long. In germline, CDR1 is SGDLS, CDR2 YYNGEE.

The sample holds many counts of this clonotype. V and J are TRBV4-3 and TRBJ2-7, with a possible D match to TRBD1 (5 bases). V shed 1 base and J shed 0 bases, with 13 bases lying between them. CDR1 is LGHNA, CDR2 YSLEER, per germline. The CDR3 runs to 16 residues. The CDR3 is CASSQASETASYEQYF. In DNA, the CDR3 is TGCGCCAGCAGCCAAGCCTCTGAGACAGCCTCCTACGAGCAGTACTTC.

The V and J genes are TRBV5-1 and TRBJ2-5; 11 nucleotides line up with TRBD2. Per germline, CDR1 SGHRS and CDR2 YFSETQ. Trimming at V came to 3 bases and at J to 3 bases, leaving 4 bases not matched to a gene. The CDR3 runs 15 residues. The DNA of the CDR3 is TGCGCCAGCAGCTCGAAGACTAGCGGGGAAGAGACCCAGTACTTC. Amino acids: CASSSKTSGEETQYF.

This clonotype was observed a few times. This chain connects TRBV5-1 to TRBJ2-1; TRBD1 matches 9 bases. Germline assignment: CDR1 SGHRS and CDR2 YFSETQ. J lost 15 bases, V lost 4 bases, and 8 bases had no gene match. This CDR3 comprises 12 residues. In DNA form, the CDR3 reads TGCGCCAGCAGCAAGTCCGGGACAGGGATGTTCTTC. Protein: CASSKSGTGMFF.